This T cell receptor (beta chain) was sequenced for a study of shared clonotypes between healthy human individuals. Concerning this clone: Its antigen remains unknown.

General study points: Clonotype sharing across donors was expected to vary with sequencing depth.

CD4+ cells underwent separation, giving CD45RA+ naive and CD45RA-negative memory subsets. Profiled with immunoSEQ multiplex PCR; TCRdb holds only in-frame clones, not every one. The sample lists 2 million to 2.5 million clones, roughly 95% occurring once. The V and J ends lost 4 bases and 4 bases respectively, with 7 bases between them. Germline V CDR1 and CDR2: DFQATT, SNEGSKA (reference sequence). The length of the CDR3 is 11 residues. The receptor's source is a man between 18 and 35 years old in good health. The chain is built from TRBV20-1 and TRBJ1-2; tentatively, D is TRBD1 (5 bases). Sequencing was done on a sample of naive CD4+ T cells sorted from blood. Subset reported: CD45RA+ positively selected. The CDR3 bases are TGCAGTGCTAATACAGGCTATGGCTACACCTTC. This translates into CSANTGYGYTF.